A selection of T cell receptor beta chains follows, all from one sample in a study of cytomegalovirus exposure and HLA in healthy donors. Sequenced by immunoSEQ multiplex PCR; TCRdb stores in-frame clones only, minus some. Among approximately 110,000 clones listed, about 70% were seen once. Material for sequencing was PBMCs. The receptors stem from a woman aged 25 to 45 in good health and CMV-seronegative. Each CDR3 is given with its conserved first and last residue. Each record gives: V gene, J gene, clone size, CDR3 protein. Clone size is not always given. Where it is, it says once, few, many or a class for expanded clones.

v_call: TRBV7-3
j_call: TRBJ2-2
clone_size: .
cdr3_aa: CASSLGQQTGELFF

v_call: TRBV2
j_call: TRBJ2-4
clone_size: .
cdr3_aa: CASSGQGAPKNIQYF

v_call: TRBV4-1
j_call: TRBJ1-2
clone_size: .
cdr3_aa: CASSRQTDLHHGYTF

v_call: TRBV28
j_call: TRBJ1-1
clone_size: .
cdr3_aa: CASSGGQANTEAFF

v_call: TRBV27
j_call: TRBJ1-2
clone_size: .
cdr3_aa: CASSFSRGRSNYGYTF

v_call: TRBV27
j_call: TRBJ1-6
clone_size: few
cdr3_aa: CASSFRNVRNSPLHF

v_call: TRBV4-2
j_call: TRBJ1-1
clone_size: once
cdr3_aa: CASSQAGMNTEAFF

v_call: TRBV30
j_call: TRBJ2-5
clone_size: .
cdr3_aa: CAWSPGLAGVGETQYF

v_call: TRBV6-5
j_call: TRBJ1-5
clone_size: few
cdr3_aa: CASRSGYNQPQHF

v_call: TRBV2
j_call: TRBJ1-2
clone_size: .
cdr3_aa: CASIPGRDGNYGYTF

v_call: TRBV5-4
j_call: TRBJ1-5
clone_size: .
cdr3_aa: CASSCYREGRPDQPQHF

v_call: TRBV6-1
j_call: TRBJ1-6
clone_size: .
cdr3_aa: CANRGAAYNSPLHF

v_call: TRBV6-6
j_call: TRBJ1-2
clone_size: .
cdr3_aa: CASSYPGNGYTF

v_call: TRBV19
j_call: TRBJ1-1
clone_size: .
cdr3_aa: CASSPRQGYTEAFF

v_call: TRBV5-1
j_call: TRBJ1-1
clone_size: once
cdr3_aa: CASIGTENTEAFF

v_call: TRBV2
j_call: TRBJ2-7
clone_size: .
cdr3_aa: CASTGSQSFYEQYF

v_call: TRBV6-6
j_call: TRBJ1-5
clone_size: .
cdr3_aa: CASSVYSNQPQHF

v_call: TRBV10-1
j_call: TRBJ2-1
clone_size: .
cdr3_aa: CASSDRGSINEQFF

v_call: TRBV7-9
j_call: TRBJ2-1
clone_size: once
cdr3_aa: CASSPRAWDEQFF

v_call: TRBV5-1
j_call: TRBJ1-2
clone_size: .
cdr3_aa: CASSLVREGYGYTF

v_call: TRBV9
j_call: TRBJ1-1
clone_size: .
cdr3_aa: CASSVTGLLGTEAFF

v_call: TRBV7-2
j_call: TRBJ1-2
clone_size: .
cdr3_aa: CASSFQGHGYTF

v_call: TRBV10-3
j_call: TRBJ1-1
clone_size: once
cdr3_aa: CAISEQVRANTEAFF